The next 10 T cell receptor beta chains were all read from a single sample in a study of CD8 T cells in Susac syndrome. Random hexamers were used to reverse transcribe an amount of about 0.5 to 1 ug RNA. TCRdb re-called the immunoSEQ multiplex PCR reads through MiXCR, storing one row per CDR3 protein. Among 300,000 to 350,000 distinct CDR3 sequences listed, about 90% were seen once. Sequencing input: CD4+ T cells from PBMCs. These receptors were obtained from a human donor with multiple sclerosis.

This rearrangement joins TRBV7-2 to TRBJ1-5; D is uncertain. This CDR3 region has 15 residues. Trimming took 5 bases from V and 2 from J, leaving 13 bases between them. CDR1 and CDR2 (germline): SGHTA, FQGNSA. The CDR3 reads CASSLGSSGNQPQHF. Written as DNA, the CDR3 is TGTGCCAGCAGCCTGGGGAGCTCGGGCAATCAGCCCCAGCATTTT.

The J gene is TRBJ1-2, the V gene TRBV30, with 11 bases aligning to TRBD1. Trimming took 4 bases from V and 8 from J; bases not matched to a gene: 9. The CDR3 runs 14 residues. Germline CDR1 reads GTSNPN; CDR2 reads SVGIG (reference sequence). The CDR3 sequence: CAWNWGQGVRGYTF. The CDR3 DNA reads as TGTGCCTGGAATTGGGGACAGGGGGTCCGGGGCTACACCTTC.

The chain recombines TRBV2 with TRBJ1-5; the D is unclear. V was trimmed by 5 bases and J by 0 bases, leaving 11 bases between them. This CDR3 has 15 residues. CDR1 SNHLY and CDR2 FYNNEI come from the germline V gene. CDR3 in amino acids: CASSPRSLSNQPQHF. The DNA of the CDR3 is TGTGCCAGCAGTCCCCGGTCCCTTAGCAATCAGCCCCAGCATTTT.

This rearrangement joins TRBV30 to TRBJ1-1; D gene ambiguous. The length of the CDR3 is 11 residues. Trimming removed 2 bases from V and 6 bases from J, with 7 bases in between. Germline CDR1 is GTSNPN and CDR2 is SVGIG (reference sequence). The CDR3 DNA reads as TGTGCCTGGAGTAAAACAGCTGAAGCTTTCTTT. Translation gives CAWSKTAEAFF.

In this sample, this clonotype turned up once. In DNA, the CDR3 is TGCGCCAGCAGCCTCGGCTCCGGGCAGAGCTTGCGTGGCTACACCTTC. It codes for CASSLGSGQSLRGYTF. The V and J genes are TRBV4-1 and TRBJ1-2; no firm D call. The V and J ends lost 4 bases and 7 bases respectively, with 22 bases between them. CDR1 is MGHRA, CDR2 YSYEKL, per germline. The length of the CDR3 is 16 residues.

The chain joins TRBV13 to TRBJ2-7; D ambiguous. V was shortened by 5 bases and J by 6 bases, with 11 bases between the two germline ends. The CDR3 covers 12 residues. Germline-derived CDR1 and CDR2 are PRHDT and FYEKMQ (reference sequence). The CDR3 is CASSPPSREQYF. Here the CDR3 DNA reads TGTGCCAGCAGCCCCCCGAGTCGCGAGCAGTACTTC.

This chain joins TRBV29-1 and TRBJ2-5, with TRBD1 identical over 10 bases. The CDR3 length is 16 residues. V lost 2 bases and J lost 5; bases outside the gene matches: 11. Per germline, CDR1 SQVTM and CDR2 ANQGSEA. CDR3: CSVENWGTGAGETQYF. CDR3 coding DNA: TGCAGCGTTGAAAACTGGGGGACAGGGGCTGGGGAGACCCAGTACTTC. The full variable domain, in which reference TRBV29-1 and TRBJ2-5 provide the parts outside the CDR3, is SAVISQKPSRDICQRGTSLTIQCQVDSQVTMMFWYRQQPGQSLTLIATANQGSEATYESGFVIDKFPISRPNLTFSTLTVSNMSPEDSSIYLCSVENWGTGAGETQYFGPGTRLLVL.

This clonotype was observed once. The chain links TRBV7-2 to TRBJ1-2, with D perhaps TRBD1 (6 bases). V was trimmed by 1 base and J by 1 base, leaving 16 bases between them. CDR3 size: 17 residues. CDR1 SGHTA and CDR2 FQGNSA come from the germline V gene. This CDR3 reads CASSLGTFGGGNYGYTF. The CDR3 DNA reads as TGTGCCAGCAGCTTAGGTACCTTCGGAGGGGGTAACTATGGCTACACCTTC.

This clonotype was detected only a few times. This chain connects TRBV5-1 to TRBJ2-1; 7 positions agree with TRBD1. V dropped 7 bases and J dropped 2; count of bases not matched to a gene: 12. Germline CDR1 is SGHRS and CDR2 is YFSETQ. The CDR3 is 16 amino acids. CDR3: CASRRERTGTYNEQFF. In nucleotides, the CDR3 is TGCGCCAGCCGCCGTGAGAGGACAGGCACCTACAATGAGCAGTTCTTC.

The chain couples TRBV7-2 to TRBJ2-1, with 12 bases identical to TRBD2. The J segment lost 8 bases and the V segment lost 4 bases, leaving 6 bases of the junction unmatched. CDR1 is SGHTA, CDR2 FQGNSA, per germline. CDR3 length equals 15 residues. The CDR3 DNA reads TGTGCCAGCAGCTCTCTAGCGGGAGGGTTTCATGAGCAGTTCTTC. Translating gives CASSSLAGGFHEQFF.